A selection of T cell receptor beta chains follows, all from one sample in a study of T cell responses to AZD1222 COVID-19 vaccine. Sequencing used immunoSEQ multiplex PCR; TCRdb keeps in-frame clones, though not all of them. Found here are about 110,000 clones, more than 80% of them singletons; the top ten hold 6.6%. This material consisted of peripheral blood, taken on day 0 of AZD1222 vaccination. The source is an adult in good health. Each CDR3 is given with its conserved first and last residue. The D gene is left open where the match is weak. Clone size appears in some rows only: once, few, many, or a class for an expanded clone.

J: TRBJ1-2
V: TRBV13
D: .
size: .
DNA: TGTGCCAGCAGCTTAGGGTTCCGATCTAACTATGGCTACACCTTC
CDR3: CASSLGFRSNYGYTF

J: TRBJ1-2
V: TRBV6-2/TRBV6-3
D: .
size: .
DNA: TGTGCCAGCAGTTTAGGCCGCTATGGCTACACCTTC
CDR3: CASSLGRYGYTF

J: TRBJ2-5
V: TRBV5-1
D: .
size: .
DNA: TGCGCCAGCAGCTTGACCTCGGGTGGGTCCGAGACCCAGTACTTC
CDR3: CASSLTSGGSETQYF

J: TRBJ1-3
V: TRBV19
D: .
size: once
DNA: TGTGCCAGTATTTGCAGGGTAAGCTCTGGAAACACCATATATTTT
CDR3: CASICRVSSGNTIYF

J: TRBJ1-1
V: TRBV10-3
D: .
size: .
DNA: TGTGCCACCAAACCGGGGGACCCCACTGAAGCTTTCTTT
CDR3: CATKPGDPTEAFF

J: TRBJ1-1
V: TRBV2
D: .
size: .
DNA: TGTGCCAGCAGTGAAATGGGACCGGTGAACACTGAAGCTTTCTTT
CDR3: CASSEMGPVNTEAFF

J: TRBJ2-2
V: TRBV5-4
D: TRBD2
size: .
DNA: TGTGCCAGCAGCTTGGGGGGACTAGCGGGAGTTGCCGGGGAGCTGTTTTTT
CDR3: CASSLGGLAGVAGELFF

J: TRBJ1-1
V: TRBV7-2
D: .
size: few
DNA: TGTGCCAGCAGGCTTAGACAGGAGGCTGAAGCTTTCTTT
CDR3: CASRLRQEAEAFF

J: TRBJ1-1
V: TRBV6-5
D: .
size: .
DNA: TGTGCCAGCCACGAAGGTGGGGACATTGGGACTTTCTTT
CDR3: CASHEGGDIGTFF

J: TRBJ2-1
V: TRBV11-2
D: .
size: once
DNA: TGTGCCAGCAGCTTACAAGAGGCTGAGCAGTTCTTC
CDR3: CASSLQEAEQFF

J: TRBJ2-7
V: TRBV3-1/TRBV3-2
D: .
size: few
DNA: TGTGCCAGCAGCCAAGTACCCTATCCCTACGAGCAGTACTTC
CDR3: CASSQVPYPYEQYF

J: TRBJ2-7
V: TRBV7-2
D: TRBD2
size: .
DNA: TGTGCCAGCAGCCCGTGGGGTAGCGGGACCTACGAGCAGTACTTC
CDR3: CASSPWGSGTYEQYF

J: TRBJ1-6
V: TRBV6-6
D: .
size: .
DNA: TGTGCCAGCACCTTGCAGGAGTATAATTCACCCCTCCACTTT
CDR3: CASTLQEYNSPLHF

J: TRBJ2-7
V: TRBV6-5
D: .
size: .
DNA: TGTGCCAGCAGCCGCGGGCAGGACTCCTACGAGCAGTACTTC
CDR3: CASSRGQDSYEQYF

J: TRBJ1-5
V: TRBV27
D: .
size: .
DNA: TGTGCCAGCAGTGCCATTATTGGGGATTTCAATCAGCCCCAGCATTTT
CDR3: CASSAIIGDFNQPQHF

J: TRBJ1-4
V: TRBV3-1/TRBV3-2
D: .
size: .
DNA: TGTGCCAGCAGCCACAGGGTAGCTAATGAAAAACTGTTTTTT
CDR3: CASSHRVANEKLFF

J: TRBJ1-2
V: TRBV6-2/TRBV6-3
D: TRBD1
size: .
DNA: TGTGCCAGCAGCCGATTAGGGGGCAGAGAGGGTACGGATGGCTACACCTTC
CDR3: CASSRLGGREGTDGYTF

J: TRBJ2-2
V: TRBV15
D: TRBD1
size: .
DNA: TGTGCCACCAGCCCGGGACAGACTAACACCGGGGAGCTGTTTTTT
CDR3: CATSPGQTNTGELFF

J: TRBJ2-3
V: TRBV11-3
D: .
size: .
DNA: TGTGCCAGCAGCCCAGGCTCTCCCACAGATACGCAGTATTTT
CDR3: CASSPGSPTDTQYF

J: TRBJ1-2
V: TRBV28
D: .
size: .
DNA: TGTGCCAGCAGCCCCGTTCTCTTCCGGGGCTACACCTTC
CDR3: CASSPVLFRGYTF

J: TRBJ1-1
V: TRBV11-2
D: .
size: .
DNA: TGTGCCAGCAGCAACCGAAACCAGGCCAACATGAACACTGAAGCTTTCTTT
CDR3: CASSNRNQANMNTEAFF

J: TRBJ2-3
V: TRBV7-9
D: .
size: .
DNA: TGTGCCAGCCAACCAGGGACAGATACGCAGTATTTT
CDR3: CASQPGTDTQYF

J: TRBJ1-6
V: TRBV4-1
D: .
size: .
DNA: TGCGCCAGCAGCCAAGGTAGTGGGGGAAATTCACCCCTCCACTTT
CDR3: CASSQGSGGNSPLHF

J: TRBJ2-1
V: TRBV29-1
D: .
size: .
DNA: TGCAGCGTTGAAGATCTTCGAGGGGATGAGCAGTTCTTC
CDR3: CSVEDLRGDEQFF

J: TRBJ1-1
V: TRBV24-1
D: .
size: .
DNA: TGTGCCACCAGTGACGGACTCATGAACACTGAAGCTTTCTTT
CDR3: CATSDGLMNTEAFF

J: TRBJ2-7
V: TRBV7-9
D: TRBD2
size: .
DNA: TGTGCCAGCAGCACCGACGGTGCGGGAGGTAGTTATCGGCTCTACGAGCAGTACTTC
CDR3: CASSTDGAGGSYRLYEQYF

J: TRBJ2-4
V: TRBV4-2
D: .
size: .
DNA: TGTGCCAGCAGCCAGTTCCAGGGTGAAAACATTCAGTACTTC
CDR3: CASSQFQGENIQYF

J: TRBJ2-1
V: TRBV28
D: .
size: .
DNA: TGTGCCAGCAGTTCCCTTTCCCCTTGGGGCTACAATGAGCAGTTCTTC
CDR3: CASSSLSPWGYNEQFF

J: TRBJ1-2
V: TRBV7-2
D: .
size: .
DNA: TGTGCCAGCAGCCGGTGGACGGGATATGGCTACACCTTC
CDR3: CASSRWTGYGYTF

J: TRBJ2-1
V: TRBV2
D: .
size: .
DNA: TGTGCCAGCAGATTGAATGAGCAGTTCTTC
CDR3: CASRLNEQFF

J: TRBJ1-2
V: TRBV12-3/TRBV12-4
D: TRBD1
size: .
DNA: TGTGCCAGCAGCAGGACAGGGGTCTATGGCTACACCTTC
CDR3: CASSRTGVYGYTF

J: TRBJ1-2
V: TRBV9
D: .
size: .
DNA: TGTGCCAGCAGTTTAGACCACAACTATGGCTACACCTTC
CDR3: CASSLDHNYGYTF

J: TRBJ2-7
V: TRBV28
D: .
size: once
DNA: TGTGCCAGCAGCCTACAGGGCTCTTCACTCTCCTACGAGCAGTACTTC
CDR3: CASSLQGSSLSYEQYF

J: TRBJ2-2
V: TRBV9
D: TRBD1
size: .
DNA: TGTGCCAGCAGCACACAGGGGCTATTGACCGGGGAGCTGTTTTTT
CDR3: CASSTQGLLTGELFF

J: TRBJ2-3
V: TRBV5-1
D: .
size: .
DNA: TGCGCCAGCAGCTCAGGGTGGAGGACAGATACGCAGTATTTT
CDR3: CASSSGWRTDTQYF

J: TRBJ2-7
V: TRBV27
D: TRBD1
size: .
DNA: TGTGCCAGCAGTTTAGGACAGGGTAGTGCCTACGAGCAGTACTTC
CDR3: CASSLGQGSAYEQYF

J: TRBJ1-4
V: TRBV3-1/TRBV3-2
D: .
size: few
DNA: TGTGCCAGCAGTACGTATGAAAAACTGTTTTTT
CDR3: CASSTYEKLFF

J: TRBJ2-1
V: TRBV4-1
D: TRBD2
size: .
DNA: TGCGCCAGCAGCCCGACTAGCCCAAGCTCCTACAATGAGCAGTTCTTC
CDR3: CASSPTSPSSYNEQFF

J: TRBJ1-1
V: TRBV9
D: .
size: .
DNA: TGTGCCAGCAGCGTAGACGGCAGGAATTTAGACACTGAAGCTTTCTTT
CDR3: CASSVDGRNLDTEAFF

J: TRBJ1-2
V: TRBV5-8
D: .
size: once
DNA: TGTGCCAGCAGCACCTTTCCGACGGGGGGCTACACCTTC
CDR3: CASSTFPTGGYTF

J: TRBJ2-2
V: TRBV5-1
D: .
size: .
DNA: TGCGCCAGCAGCTTGACAGGAACCGGGGAGCTGTTTTTT
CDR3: CASSLTGTGELFF

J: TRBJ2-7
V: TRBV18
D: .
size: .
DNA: TGTGCCAGCTCACCACCGGGGGTGCTGGGCGGCGAGCAGTACTTC
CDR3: CASSPPGVLGGEQYF

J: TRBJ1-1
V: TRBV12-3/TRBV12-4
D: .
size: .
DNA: TGTGCCAGCAGTTCCCAGGGTTTTGAAGCTTTCTTT
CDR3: CASSSQGFEAFF

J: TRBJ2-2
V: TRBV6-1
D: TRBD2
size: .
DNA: TGTGCCAGCAGTGGGACTGAACCCGGGACTAGCGGCAAACCGACCGGGGAGCTGTTTTTT
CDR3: CASSGTEPGTSGKPTGELFF

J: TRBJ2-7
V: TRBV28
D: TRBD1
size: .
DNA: TGTGCCAGCAGGACAGGGCTTCTCTACGAGCAGTACTTC
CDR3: CASRTGLLYEQYF

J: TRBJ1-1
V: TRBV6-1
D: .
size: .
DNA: TGTGCCAGCAGTGAAGAGGGCAGGCCGGAAGCTTTCTTT
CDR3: CASSEEGRPEAFF

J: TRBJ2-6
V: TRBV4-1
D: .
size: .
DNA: TGCGCCAGCAGCCAAGAAGGCTACGGTCTCTCTGGGGCCAACGTCCTGACTTTC
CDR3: CASSQEGYGLSGANVLTF

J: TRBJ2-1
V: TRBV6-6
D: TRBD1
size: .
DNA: TGTGCCAGCAGACTGGACAGGGGGATATACAATGAGCAGTTCTTC
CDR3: CASRLDRGIYNEQFF

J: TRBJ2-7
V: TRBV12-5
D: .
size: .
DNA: TGTGCTAGTGGTTTGGCCGGAAATCTAGTGGAGCAGTACTTC
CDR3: CASGLAGNLVEQYF

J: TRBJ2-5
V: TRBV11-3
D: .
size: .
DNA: TGTGCCAGCAGCTTTGACCCAACGGGAGAGACCCAGTACTTC
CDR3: CASSFDPTGETQYF

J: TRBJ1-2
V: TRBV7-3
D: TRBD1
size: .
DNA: TGTGCCAGCAGCTTAACTGGGACAGGGGTTGGGTACACCTTC
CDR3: CASSLTGTGVGYTF

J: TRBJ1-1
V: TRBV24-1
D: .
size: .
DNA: TGTGCCACCAGTGATTGGTGGATGAACACTGAAGCTTTCTTT
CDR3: CATSDWWMNTEAFF